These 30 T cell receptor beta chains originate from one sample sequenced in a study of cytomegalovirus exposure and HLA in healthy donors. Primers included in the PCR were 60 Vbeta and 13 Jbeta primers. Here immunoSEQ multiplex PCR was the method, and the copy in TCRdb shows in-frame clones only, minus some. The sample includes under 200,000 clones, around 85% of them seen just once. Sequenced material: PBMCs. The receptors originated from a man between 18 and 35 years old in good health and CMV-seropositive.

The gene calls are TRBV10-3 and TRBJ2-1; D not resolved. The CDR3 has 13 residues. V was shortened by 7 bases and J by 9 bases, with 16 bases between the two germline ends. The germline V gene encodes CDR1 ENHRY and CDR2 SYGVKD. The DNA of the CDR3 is TGTGCCATCAAGGTGGTGGGCCAGGCTGAGCAGTTCTTC. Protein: CAIKVVGQAEQFF.

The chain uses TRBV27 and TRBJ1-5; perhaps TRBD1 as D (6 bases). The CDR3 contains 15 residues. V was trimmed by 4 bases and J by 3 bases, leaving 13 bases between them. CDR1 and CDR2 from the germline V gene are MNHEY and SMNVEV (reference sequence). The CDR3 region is CASSSFGGANQPQHF. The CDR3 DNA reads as TGTGCCAGCAGTTCCTTTGGGGGGGCCAATCAGCCCCAGCATTTT.

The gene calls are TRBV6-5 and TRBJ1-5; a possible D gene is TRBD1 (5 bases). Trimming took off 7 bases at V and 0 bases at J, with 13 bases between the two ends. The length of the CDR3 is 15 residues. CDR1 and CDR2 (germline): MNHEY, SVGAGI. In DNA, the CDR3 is TGTGCCAGCACCAGGACACCTTATAGCAATCAGCCCCAGCATTTT. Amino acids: CASTRTPYSNQPQHF.

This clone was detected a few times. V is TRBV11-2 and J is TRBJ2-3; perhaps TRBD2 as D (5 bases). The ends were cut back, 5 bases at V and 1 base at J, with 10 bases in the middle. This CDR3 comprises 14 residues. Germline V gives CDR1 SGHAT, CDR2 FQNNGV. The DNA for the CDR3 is TGTGCCAGCAGCCCAGACTACGGCACAGATACGCAGTATTTT. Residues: CASSPDYGTDTQYF. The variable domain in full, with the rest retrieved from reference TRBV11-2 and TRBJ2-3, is EAGVAQSPRYKIIEKRQSVAFWCNPISGHATLYWYQQILGQGPKLLIQFQNNGVVDDSQLPKDRFSAERLKGVDSTLKIQPAKLEDSAVYLCASSPDYGTDTQYFGPGTRLTVL.

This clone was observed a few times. The CDR3, as DNA: TGTGCCAGTAGTATTCTTCGGGGGATGGGAGGAAACATTCAGTACTTC. Translation: CASSILRGMGGNIQYF. The chain links TRBV19 to TRBJ2-4; D may be TRBD2 (6 bases). Trimming left V 3 bases short and J 6 bases short, with 18 bases between. Per germline, CDR1 LNHDA and CDR2 SQIVND (reference sequence). This CDR3 comprises 16 residues. The whole variable domain, filled in from reference TRBV19 and TRBJ2-4, reads DGGITQSPKYLFRKEGQNVTLSCEQNLNHDAMYWYRQDPGQGLRLIYYSQIVNDFQKGDIAEGYSVSREKKESFPLTVTSAQKNPTAFYLCASSILRGMGGNIQYFGAGTRLSVL.

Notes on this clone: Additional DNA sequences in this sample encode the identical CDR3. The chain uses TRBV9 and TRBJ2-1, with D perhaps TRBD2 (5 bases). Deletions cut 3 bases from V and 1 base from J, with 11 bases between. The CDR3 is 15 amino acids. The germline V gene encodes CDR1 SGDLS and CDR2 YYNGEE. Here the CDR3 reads CASSALASSYNEQFF. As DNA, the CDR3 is TGTGCCAGCAGCGCATTAGCGTCTTCCTACAATGAGCAGTTCTTC.

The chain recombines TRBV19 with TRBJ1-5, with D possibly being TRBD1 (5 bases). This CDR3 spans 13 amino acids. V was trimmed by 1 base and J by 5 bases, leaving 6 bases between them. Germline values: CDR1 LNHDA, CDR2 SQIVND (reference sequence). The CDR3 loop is CASSIGGDQPQHF. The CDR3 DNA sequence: TGTGCCAGTAGTATAGGGGGCGATCAGCCCCAGCATTTT.

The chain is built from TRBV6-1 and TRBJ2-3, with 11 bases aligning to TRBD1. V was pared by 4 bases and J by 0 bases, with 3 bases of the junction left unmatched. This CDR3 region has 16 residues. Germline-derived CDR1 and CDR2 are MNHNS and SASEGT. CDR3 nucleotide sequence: TGTGCCAGCAGTGCCGGACAGGGGGCTAGCACAGATACGCAGTATTTT. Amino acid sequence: CASSAGQGASTDTQYF.

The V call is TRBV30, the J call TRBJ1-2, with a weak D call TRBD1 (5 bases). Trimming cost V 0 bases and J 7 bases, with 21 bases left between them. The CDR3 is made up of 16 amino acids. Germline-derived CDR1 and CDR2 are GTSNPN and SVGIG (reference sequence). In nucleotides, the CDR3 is TGTGCCTGGAGTGTGGGGGGGAAAGACTTCTTTGCTGGCTACACCTTC. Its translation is CAWSVGGKDFFAGYTF.

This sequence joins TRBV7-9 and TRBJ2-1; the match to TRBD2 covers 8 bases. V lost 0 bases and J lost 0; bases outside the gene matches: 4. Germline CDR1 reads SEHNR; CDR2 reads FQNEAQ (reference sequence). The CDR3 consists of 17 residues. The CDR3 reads CASSLASAGGSYNEQFF. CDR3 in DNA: TGTGCCAGCAGCTTAGCGTCGGCGGGGGGCTCCTACAATGAGCAGTTCTTC.

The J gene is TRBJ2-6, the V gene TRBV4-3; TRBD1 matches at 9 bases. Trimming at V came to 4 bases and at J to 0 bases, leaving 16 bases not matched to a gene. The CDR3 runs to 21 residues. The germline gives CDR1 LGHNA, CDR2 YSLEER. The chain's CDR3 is CASSRDYGGQGRLSGANVLTF. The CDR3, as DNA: TGCGCCAGCAGCCGAGACTACGGGGGACAGGGTCGCCTCTCTGGGGCCAACGTCCTGACTTTC.

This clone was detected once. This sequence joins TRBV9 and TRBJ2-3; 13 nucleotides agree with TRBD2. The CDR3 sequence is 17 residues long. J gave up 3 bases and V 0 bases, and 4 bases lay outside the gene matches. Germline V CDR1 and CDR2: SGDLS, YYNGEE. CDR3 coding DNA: TGTGCCAGCAGCGTAGTCGGGACTAGCGGGGCTACAGATACGCAGTATTTT. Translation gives CASSVVGTSGATDTQYF. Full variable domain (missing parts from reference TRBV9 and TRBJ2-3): DSGVTQTPKHLITATGQRVTLRCSPRSGDLSVYWYQQSLDQGLQFLIQYYNGEERAKGNILERFSAQQFPDLHSELNLSSLELGDSALYFCASSVVGTSGATDTQYFGPGTRLTVL.

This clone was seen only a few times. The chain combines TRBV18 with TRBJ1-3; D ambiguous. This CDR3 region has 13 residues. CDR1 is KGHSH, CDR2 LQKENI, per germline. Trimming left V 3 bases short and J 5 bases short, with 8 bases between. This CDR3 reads CASSPIRRNTIYF. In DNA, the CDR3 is TGTGCCAGCTCACCCATCAGGCGAAACACCATATATTTT.

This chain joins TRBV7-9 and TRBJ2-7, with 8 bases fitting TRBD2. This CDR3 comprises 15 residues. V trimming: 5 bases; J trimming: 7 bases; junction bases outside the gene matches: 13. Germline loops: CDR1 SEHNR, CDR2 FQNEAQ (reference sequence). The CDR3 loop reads CASSSGRGGAGEQYF. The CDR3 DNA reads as TGTGCCAGCAGCAGCGGACGGGGGGGAGCGGGTGAGCAGTACTTC.

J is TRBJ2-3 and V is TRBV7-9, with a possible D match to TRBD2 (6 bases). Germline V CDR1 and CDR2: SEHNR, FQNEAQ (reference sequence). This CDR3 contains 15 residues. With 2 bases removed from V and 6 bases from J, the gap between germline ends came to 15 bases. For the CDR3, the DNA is TGTGCCAGCAGCTTATCGGCGGGGAGGAGGGATACGCAGTATTTT. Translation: CASSLSAGRRDTQYF.

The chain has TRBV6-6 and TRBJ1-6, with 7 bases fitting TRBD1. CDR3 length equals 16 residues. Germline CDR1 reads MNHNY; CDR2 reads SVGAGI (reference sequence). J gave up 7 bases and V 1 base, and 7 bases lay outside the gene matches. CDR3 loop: CASSYFSTGQNSPLHF. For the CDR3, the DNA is TGTGCCAGCAGTTACTTCTCGACAGGGCAAAATTCACCCCTCCACTTT.

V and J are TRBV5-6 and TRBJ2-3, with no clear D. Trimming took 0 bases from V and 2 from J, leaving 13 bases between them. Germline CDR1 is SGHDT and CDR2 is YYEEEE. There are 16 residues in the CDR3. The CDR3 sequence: CASSLAPGPLTDTQYF. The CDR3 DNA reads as TGTGCCAGCAGCTTGGCACCCGGTCCCCTCACAGATACGCAGTATTTT.

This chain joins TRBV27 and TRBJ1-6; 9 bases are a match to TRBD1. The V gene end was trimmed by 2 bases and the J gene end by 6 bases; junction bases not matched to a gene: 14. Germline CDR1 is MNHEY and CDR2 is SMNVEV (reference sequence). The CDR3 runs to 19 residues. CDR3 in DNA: TGTGCCAGCAGTTTAATATCGGGACAGGGCTATATGAGTAATTCACCCCTCCACTTT. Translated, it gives CASSLISGQGYMSNSPLHF.

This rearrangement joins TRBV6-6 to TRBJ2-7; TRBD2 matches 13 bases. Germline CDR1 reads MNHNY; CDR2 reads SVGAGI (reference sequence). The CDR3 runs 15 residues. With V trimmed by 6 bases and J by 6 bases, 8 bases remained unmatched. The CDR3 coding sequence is TGTGCCAGCAGGCAACTAGCGGGGGGGCCCCGCGAGCAGTACTTC. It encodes CASRQLAGGPREQYF.

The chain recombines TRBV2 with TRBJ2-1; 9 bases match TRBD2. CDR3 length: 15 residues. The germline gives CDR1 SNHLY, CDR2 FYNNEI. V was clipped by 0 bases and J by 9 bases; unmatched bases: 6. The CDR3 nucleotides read TGTGCCAGCAGTGAAGCGTGGCGGGGGGGCCCTGAGCAGTTCTTC. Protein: CASSEAWRGGPEQFF.

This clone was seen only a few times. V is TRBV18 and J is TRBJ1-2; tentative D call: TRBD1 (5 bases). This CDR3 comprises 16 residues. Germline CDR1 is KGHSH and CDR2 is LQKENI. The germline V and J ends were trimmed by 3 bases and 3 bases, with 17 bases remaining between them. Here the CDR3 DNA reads TGTGCCAGCTCACCTACTGTAGGGGATTCTGACTATGGCTACACCTTC. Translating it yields CASSPTVGDSDYGYTF.

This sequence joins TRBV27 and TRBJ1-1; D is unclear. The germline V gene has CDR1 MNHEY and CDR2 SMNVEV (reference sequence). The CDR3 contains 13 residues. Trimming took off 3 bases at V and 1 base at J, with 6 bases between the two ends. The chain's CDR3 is CASSLGTNTEAFF. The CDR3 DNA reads TGTGCCAGCAGTTTGGGCACGAACACTGAAGCTTTCTTT.

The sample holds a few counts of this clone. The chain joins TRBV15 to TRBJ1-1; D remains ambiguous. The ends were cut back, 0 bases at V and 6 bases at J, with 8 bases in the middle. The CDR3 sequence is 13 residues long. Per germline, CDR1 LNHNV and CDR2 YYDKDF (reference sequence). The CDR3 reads CATSRDLGAEAFF. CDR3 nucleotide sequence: TGTGCCACCAGCAGAGATCTGGGAGCTGAAGCTTTCTTT. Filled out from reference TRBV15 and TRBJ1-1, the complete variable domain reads DAMVIQNPRYQVTQFGKPVTLSCSQTLNHNVMYWYQQKSSQAPKLLFHYYDKDFNNEADTPDNFQSRRPNTSFCFLDIRSPGLGDTAMYLCATSRDLGAEAFFGQGTRLTVV.

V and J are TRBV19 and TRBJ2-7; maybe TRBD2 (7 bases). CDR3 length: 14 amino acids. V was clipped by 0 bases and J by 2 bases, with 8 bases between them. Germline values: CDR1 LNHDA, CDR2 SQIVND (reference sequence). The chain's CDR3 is CASSIEGGPYEQYF. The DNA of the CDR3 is TGTGCCAGTAGTATAGAGGGGGGGCCCTACGAGCAGTACTTC.

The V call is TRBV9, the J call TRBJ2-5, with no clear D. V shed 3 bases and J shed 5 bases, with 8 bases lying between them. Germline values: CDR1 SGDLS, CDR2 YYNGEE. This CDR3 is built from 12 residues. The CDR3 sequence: CASSAVGETQYF. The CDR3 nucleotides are TGTGCCAGCAGCGCCGTCGGGGAGACCCAGTACTTC.

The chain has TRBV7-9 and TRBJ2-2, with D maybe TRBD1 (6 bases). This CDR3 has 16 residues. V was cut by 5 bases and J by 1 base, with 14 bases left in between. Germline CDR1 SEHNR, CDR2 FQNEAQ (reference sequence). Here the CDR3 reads CASSPRTDRNTGELFF. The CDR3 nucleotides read TGTGCCAGCAGCCCTAGAACGGACAGGAACACCGGGGAGCTGTTTTTT.

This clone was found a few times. This chain's CDR3 is CASSMVGVLETEAFF. The DNA for the CDR3 is TGTGCCAGTAGTATGGTCGGAGTCCTGGAAACTGAAGCTTTCTTT. The J gene is TRBJ1-1, the V gene TRBV19, with unresolved D. Trimming took off 3 bases at V and 5 bases at J, with 16 bases between the two ends. The CDR3 is made up of 15 amino acids. The germline V gene encodes CDR1 LNHDA and CDR2 SQIVND (reference sequence).

CDR3 coding DNA: TGTGCCAGCAGCAATCACCGGGAGAGCTCCTACGAGCAGTACTTC. It specifies CASSNHRESSYEQYF. V usage is TRBV28 and J usage is TRBJ2-7, with TRBD2 as a possible D gene (6 bases). Germline V gene data show CDR1 as MDHEN and CDR2 as SYDVKM. The CDR3 spans 15 residues. With 6 bases removed from V and 0 bases from J, the gap between germline ends came to 15 bases.

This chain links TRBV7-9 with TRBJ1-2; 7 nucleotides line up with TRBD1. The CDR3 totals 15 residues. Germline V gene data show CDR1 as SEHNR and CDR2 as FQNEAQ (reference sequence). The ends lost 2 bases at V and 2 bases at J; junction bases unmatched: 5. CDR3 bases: TGTGCCAGCAGCTTACGGGACAGCGGAAACTATGGCTACACCTTC. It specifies CASSLRDSGNYGYTF.

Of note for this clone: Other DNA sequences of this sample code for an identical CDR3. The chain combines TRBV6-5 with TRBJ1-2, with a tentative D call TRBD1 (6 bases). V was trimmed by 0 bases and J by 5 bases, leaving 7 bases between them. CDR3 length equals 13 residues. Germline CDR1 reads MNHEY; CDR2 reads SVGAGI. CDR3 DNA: TGTGCCAGCAGTTACTCTACAGGGTATGGCTACACCTTC. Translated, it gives CASSYSTGYGYTF.